This entry concerns a single T cell receptor beta chain. The target antigen is unknown. The whole isolated RNA underwent reverse transcription, so sequencing captured expressed TCRB transcripts. Generated by immunoSEQ multiplex PCR, the TCRdb table keeps only in-frame clones and is missing some. The profile shows a few hundred thousand clones, 13% of them singletons. These data are taken from a study of beta chain features in type 1 diabetes. The study, taken as a whole, reports: The naive, central memory and Treg TCRB repertoires showed an apparent similarity that was greater among patients than among healthy donors. In all four CD4+ subsets, TCRB CDR3 length was significantly, moderately reduced in type 1 diabetes.

The CDR3 has 12 amino acids. Germline V CDR1 and CDR2: GTSNPN, SVGIG (reference sequence). V was pared by 3 bases and J by 7 bases, with 13 bases between. Sequences were obtained from naive CD4+ T cells from blood. V usage is TRBV30 and J usage is TRBJ2-7; the D gene is possibly TRBD2 (6 bases). The receptor was derived from a woman aged 18-29 years with type 1 diabetes. CDR3 in amino acids: CAWSLGRWEQYF. CDR3 coding DNA: TGTGCCTGGAGCTTAGGGAGGTGGGAGCAGTACTTC.